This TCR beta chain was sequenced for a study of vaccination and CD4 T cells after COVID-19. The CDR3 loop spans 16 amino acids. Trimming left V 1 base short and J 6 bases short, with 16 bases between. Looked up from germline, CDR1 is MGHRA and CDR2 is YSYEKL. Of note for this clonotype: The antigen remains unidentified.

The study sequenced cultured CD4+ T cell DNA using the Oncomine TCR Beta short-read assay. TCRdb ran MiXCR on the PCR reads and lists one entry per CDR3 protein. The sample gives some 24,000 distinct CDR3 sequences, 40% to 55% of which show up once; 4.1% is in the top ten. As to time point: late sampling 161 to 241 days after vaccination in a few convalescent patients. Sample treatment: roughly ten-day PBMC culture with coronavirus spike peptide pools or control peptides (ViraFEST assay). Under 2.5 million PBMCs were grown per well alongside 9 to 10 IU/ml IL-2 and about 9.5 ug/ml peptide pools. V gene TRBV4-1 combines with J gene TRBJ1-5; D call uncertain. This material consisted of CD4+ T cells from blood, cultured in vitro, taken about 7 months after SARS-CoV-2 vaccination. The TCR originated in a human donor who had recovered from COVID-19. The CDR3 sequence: CASSQVISPGVQPQHF. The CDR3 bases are TGCGCCAGCAGCCAAGTTATTTCGCCGGGTGTTCAGCCCCAGCATTTT.